This passage covers 15 T cell receptor beta chains from one sample sequenced in a study of regulatory T cells in long-lasting Graves disease. Construction of the TCR beta libraries employed iRepertoire HTBI primers in conjunction with Arm-PCR of CDR3 regions. TCRdb passed the multiplex PCR reads through MiXCR, listing each CDR3 protein once. In the table there are about 330,000 distinct CDR3 sequences, about a sixth of which are singletons. The time point: newly diagnosed GD, antithyroid drugs for less than 3 months. Preparation of the TCR library used RNA extracted from PBMCs. These same records also appear under a second study, on T cells in Graves' hyperthyroidism and ophthalmopathy.

The sample was peripheral blood mononuclear cells (PBMCs), taken at new diagnosis, from a patient treated with antithyroid drugs. The origin of the receptors is a woman aged 18 to 35 with Graves disease.

This clonotype was counted ten times or more. The chain recombines TRBV6-1 with TRBJ2-1; D may be TRBD1 (5 bases). This CDR3 comprises 12 residues. The germline V gene encodes CDR1 MNHNS and CDR2 SASEGT. V shed 10 bases and J shed 7 bases, with 14 bases lying between them. Here the CDR3 reads CATSGFKNEQFF. CDR3 in DNA: TGTGCCACCTCAGGGTTTAAGAATGAGCAGTTCTTC.

The chain carries TRBV7-3 and TRBJ2-5; 12 bases are a match to TRBD2. Germline V CDR1 and CDR2: SGHTA, FQGTGA. After removal of 4 bases from V and 5 bases from J, the junction contained 11 bases not matched to a gene. CDR3 length equals 17 residues. The CDR3 bases are TGTGCCAGCAGCTCTCTAGCGGGGGGGATCCCCCATGAGACCCAGTACTTC. This encodes CASSSLAGGIPHETQYF.

This clonotype was observed many times. The gene calls are TRBV5-5 and TRBJ2-7; D is unresolved. Germline V gene data show CDR1 as SGHKS and CDR2 as YYEKEE (reference sequence). The CDR3 length is 13 residues. V lost 2 bases, J lost 2 bases, and 8 bases lay in between. CDR3 residues: CASSLSVTYEQYF. CDR3 coding DNA: TGTGCCAGCAGCTTAAGCGTGACCTACGAGCAGTACTTC.

V is TRBV27 and J is TRBJ2-7, with D perhaps matching TRBD1 (5 bases). The CDR3 covers 14 residues. Germline V CDR1 and CDR2: MNHEY, SMNVEV (reference sequence). V lost 2 bases and J 2 bases, leaving 10 bases between the germline ends. This chain's CDR3 is CASSLQGGPYEQYF. The CDR3 DNA follows: TGTGCCAGCAGTTTACAGGGTGGTCCCTACGAGCAGTACTTC.

This clonotype was recorded many times. This chain joins TRBV20-1 and TRBJ2-1, with TRBD2 identical over 8 bases. The germline V gene encodes CDR1 DFQATT and CDR2 SNEGSKA (reference sequence). CDR3 size: 13 residues. The V segment lost 6 bases and the J segment 5 bases; nucleotides outside the gene matches: 6. CDR3 DNA sequence: TGCAGTGCGTTACTAGCGGTCAACAATGAGCAGTTCTTC. Protein sequence: CSALLAVNNEQFF.

This clonotype was counted ten times or more. This rearrangement joins TRBV28 to TRBJ2-5, with D possibly matching TRBD2 (5 bases). CDR3 length: 13 amino acids. Germline V gene lookup returns CDR1 MDHEN and CDR2 SYDVKM. V was trimmed by 5 bases and J by 7 bases, leaving 14 bases between them. The CDR3 DNA follows: TGTGCCAGCAGTCCTCTGACCGGGGTGACCCAGTACTTC. This translates into CASSPLTGVTQYF. Combining the CDR3 with reference TRBV28 and TRBJ2-5 gives the whole variable domain DVKVTQSSRYLVKRTGEKVFLECVQDMDHENMFWYRQDPGLGLRLIYFSYDVKMKEKGDIPEGYSVSREKKERFSLILESASTNQTSMYLCASSPLTGVTQYFGPGTRLLVL.

This clonotype was counted a few times. J is TRBJ2-5 and V is TRBV19; weak D call: TRBD2 (6 bases). Trimming pared 5 bases from V and 5 bases from J, leaving 18 bases between. The CDR3 contains 15 residues. The V gene's germline CDR1 is LNHDA and CDR2 SQIVND (reference sequence). CDR3 bases: TGTGCCAGTAGTCCGCGGGGCAGAGGAGTGGAGACCCAGTACTTC. Amino acid sequence: CASSPRGRGVETQYF.

There are many counts of this clonotype. The chain uses TRBV3-1 and TRBJ1-2; D may be TRBD1 (5 bases). There are 15 residues in the CDR3. V gave up 1 base and J gave up 8 bases, with 17 bases separating them. The germline V gene encodes CDR1 LGHDT and CDR2 YNNKEL (reference sequence). CDR3 amino acids: CASSQGARGSWGYTF. In nucleotides, the CDR3 is TGTGCCAGCAGCCAAGGTGCTCGGGGGTCGTGGGGCTACACCTTC. The variable domain in full, with the rest retrieved from reference TRBV3-1 and TRBJ1-2, is DTAVSQTPKYLVTQMGNDKSIKCEQNLGHDTMYWYKQDSKKFLKIMFSYNNKELIINETVPNRFSPKSPDKAHLNLHINSLELGDSAVYFCASSQGARGSWGYTFGSGTRLTVV.

The chain combines TRBV18 with TRBJ1-1; the match to TRBD1 covers 11 bases. V shed 1 base, J shed 2 bases, and the junction held 6 bases outside the gene matches. CDR3 length: 17 amino acids. Germline V CDR1 and CDR2: KGHSH, LQKENI. The CDR3 spells CASSPRRGQGGNTEAFF. The DNA of the CDR3 is TGTGCCAGCTCACCACGTAGGGGACAGGGGGGAAACACTGAAGCTTTCTTT.

This clonotype was counted at least ten times. The chain couples TRBV18 to TRBJ1-4; D remains ambiguous. CDR3 length: 13 residues. Germline V gene lookup returns CDR1 KGHSH and CDR2 LQKENI. Trimming pared 2 bases from V and 7 bases from J, leaving 8 bases between. The CDR3 DNA follows: TGTGCCAGCTCACCAGTAAGTCGTGAAAAACTGTTTTTT. Translating it yields CASSPVSREKLFF.

This clonotype was seen ten or more times. V usage is TRBV28 and J usage is TRBJ2-5, with 11 bases lining up with TRBD2. J lost 3 bases, V lost 6 bases, and 6 bases had no gene match. The CDR3 consists of 15 residues. The germline V gene has CDR1 MDHEN and CDR2 SYDVKM. The CDR3 spells CASRSSGGVKETQYF. Here the CDR3 DNA reads TGTGCCAGCAGAAGTAGCGGGGGGGTCAAAGAGACCCAGTACTTC.

CDR3 coding DNA: TGTGCCAGCAGCCTCGAGGGACAGAGAGATAATTCACCCCTCCACTTT. It encodes CASSLEGQRDNSPLHF. The chain has TRBV7-9 and TRBJ1-6; 7 bases match TRBD1. The trim removed 5 bases at V and 5 bases at J, leaving 9 bases unmatched. The germline V gene has CDR1 SEHNR and CDR2 FQNEAQ (reference sequence). The CDR3 has 16 residues.

This clonotype was seen more than once but under ten times. The chain is built from TRBV15 and TRBJ1-3; D remains unclear. The germline V and J ends were trimmed by 5 bases and 0 bases, with 11 bases remaining between them. This CDR3 region has 15 residues. Germline CDR1 and CDR2: LNHNV and YYDKDF (reference sequence). The CDR3 spells CATSPSLTSGNTIYF. In DNA form, the CDR3 reads TGTGCCACCAGCCCGTCGCTGACCTCTGGAAACACCATATATTTT.

At least ten counts were recorded for this clonotype. The genes are TRBV3-1 and TRBJ1-1; TRBD1 is a possible D gene (5 bases). Germline CDR1 is LGHDT and CDR2 is YNNKEL (reference sequence). There are 16 residues in the CDR3. Between the trimmed V and J ends, which lost 4 bases and 1 base, there was a span of 16 bases. The CDR3 bases are TGTGCCAGCAGCCCGAGGAGTGGCGGGGGGAACACTGAAGCTTTCTTT. It translates to CASSPRSGGGNTEAFF.

This clonotype was counted at least ten times. The V and J genes are TRBV5-5 and TRBJ2-1; 11 nucleotides align to TRBD2. Germline CDR1 SGHKS, CDR2 YYEKEE (reference sequence). The CDR3 has 21 amino acids. V was pared by 1 base and J by 0 bases, with 15 bases of the junction left unmatched. CDR3 DNA: TGTGCCAGCAGCTTGTCTTCTCAGGCTAGCGGGAGGACTAGCTCCTACAATGAGCAGTTCTTC. It yields the protein CASSLSSQASGRTSSYNEQFF.